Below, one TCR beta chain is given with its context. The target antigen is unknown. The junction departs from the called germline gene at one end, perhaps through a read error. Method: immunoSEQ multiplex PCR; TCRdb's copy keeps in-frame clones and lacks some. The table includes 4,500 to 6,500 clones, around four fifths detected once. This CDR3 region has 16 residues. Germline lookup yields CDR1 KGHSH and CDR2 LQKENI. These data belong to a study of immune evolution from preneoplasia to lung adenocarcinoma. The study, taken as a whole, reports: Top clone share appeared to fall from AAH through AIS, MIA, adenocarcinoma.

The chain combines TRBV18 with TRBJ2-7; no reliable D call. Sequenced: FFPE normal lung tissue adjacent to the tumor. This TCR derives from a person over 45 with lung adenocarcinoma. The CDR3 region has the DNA TGTGCCAGCTCGAAGCTCGCAGAGAGTTTCTCCCACGAGCAGTACTTC. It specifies CASSKLAESFSHEQYF.